A single sample gave rise to the 18 T cell receptor beta chains below, sequenced in a study of T cells after yellow fever vaccination. From the 5' RACE reads, TCRdb called clonotypes with MiXCR, one entry per CDR3 protein. The sample carries just under 600,000 distinct CDR3 sequences, around an eighth recorded once. The specimen comprised PBMCs, sampled on the day of the yellow fever booster vaccination. All receptors derive from a man aged 30 to 45 who received the YFV17D yellow fever vaccine.

The V and J genes are TRBV20-1 and TRBJ2-3, with a weak D call TRBD1 (6 bases). The ends were cut back, 1 base at V and 1 base at J, with 15 bases in the middle. Germline CDR1 and CDR2: DFQATT and SNEGSKA (reference sequence). CDR3 length equals 16 residues. This CDR3 reads CSARGVGARGTDTQYF. In nucleotides, the CDR3 is TGCAGTGCTAGAGGGGTGGGGGCGCGTGGCACAGATACGCAGTATTTT.

The V and J genes are TRBV12-3 or TRBV12-4 and TRBJ2-5; 7 bases agree with TRBD2. This CDR3 has 13 amino acids. The V segment lost 7 bases and the J segment 4 bases; nucleotides outside the gene matches: 6. The CDR3 sequence: CASTQRDTETQYF. In DNA form, the CDR3 reads TGTGCCAGCACCCAGCGGGATACAGAGACCCAGTACTTC.

This clonotype came up many times. The chain employs TRBV5-1 and TRBJ2-3; a possible D gene is TRBD2 (6 bases). The V and J ends lost 5 bases and 0 bases respectively, with 10 bases between them. Germline loops: CDR1 SGHRS, CDR2 YFSETQ. This CDR3 contains 14 residues. The CDR3 sequence is CASRIGRSTDTQYF. CDR3 nucleotides: TGCGCCAGCAGAATCGGGAGAAGCACAGATACGCAGTATTTT.

The chain links TRBV12-3 or TRBV12-4 to TRBJ2-7; the D gene could be TRBD1 or TRBD2 (6 bases each). Deletions cut 1 base from V and 4 bases from J, with 17 bases between. This CDR3 contains 16 residues. This chain's CDR3 is CASSLGPRRDKYEQYF. The DNA for the CDR3 is TGTGCCAGCAGTTTAGGGCCCCGGCGGGACAAATACGAGCAGTACTTC.

The chain has TRBV27 and TRBJ2-1; TRBD1 is a possible D gene (5 bases). Looked up from germline, CDR1 is MNHEY and CDR2 is SMNVEV (reference sequence). CDR3 length: 14 amino acids. Trimming stripped 5 bases from V and 10 bases from J, with 18 bases between. The DNA for the CDR3 is TGTGCCAGCAGTCCGCGAACCGCAGGGTTAGAGCAGTTCTTC. Translated: CASSPRTAGLEQFF.

This clonotype has just a few counts. The chain employs TRBV7-2 and TRBJ2-7, with D perhaps matching TRBD1 (5 bases). The CDR3 has 14 amino acids. V was cut by 1 base and J by 0 bases, with 7 bases left in between. Germline-derived CDR1 and CDR2 are SGHTA and FQGNSA. Here the CDR3 DNA reads TGTGCCAGCAGCTTAGAGGGGTTCTCCTACGAGCAGTACTTC. Translating gives CASSLEGFSYEQYF.

This clonotype was seen a handful of times. The chain recombines TRBV7-2 with TRBJ1-2; maybe TRBD1 (5 bases). The CDR3 runs to 15 residues. The V and J ends lost 5 bases and 4 bases respectively, with 17 bases between them. Germline CDR1 reads SGHTA; CDR2 reads FQGNSA. In DNA form, the CDR3 reads TGTGCCAGCAGCCAGAGGGCAGGGCGAAGCTATGGCTACACCTTC. It yields the protein CASSQRAGRSYGYTF.

This clonotype was counted between two and nine times. The V and J genes are TRBV29-1 and TRBJ2-2; D gene uncertain. The V gene's germline CDR1 is SQVTM and CDR2 ANQGSEA. Trimming cost V 2 bases and J 6 bases, with 10 bases left between them. The CDR3 extends over 13 amino acids. CDR3 in amino acids: CSVESRGPGELFF. CDR3 in DNA: TGCAGCGTTGAATCTAGAGGTCCCGGGGAGCTGTTTTTT.

This clonotype was counted many times. The chain links TRBV5-1 to TRBJ1-2; D is perhaps TRBD1 (6 bases). Germline assignment: CDR1 SGHRS and CDR2 YFSETQ. The germline V and J ends were trimmed by 4 bases and 8 bases, with 12 bases remaining between them. This CDR3 is built from 12 residues. This CDR3 is CASSQQGTGYTF. DNA for the CDR3: TGCGCCAGCAGCCAACAGGGTACAGGCTACACCTTC. The entire variable domain, with the rest obtained from reference TRBV5-1 and TRBJ1-2, is as follows: KAGVTQTPRYLIKTRGQQVTLSCSPISGHRSVSWYQQTPGQGLQFLFEYFSETQRNKGNFPGRFSGRQFSNSRSEMNVSTLELGDSALYLCASSQQGTGYTFGSGTRLTVV.

The genes are TRBV6-1 and TRBJ2-7, with 8 positions matching TRBD1. The CDR3 contains 15 residues. Germline CDR1 and CDR2: MNHNS and SASEGT. The ends lost 6 bases at V and 0 bases at J; junction bases unmatched: 7. The CDR3 DNA reads as TGTGCCAGCAGGGAGGGACAGGTATCCTCCTACGAGCAGTACTTC. Translating gives CASREGQVSSYEQYF.

The rearrangement joins TRBV29-1 to TRBJ2-7; D unclear. Germline lookup yields CDR1 SQVTM and CDR2 ANQGSEA. The CDR3 is 13 residues long. V was cut by 0 bases and J by 3 bases, with 9 bases left in between. The CDR3 protein is CSVEDSRSYEQYF. The CDR3 coding sequence is TGCAGCGTTGAAGATTCCAGGAGCTACGAGCAGTACTTC.

This clonotype showed up just a few times. The chain combines TRBV7-9 with TRBJ2-7; unclear D gene. Trimming cost V 0 bases and J 0 bases, with 6 bases left between them. The CDR3 totals 14 residues. The germline gives CDR1 SEHNR, CDR2 FQNEAQ (reference sequence). CDR3 sequence reads: CASSLAETSYEQYF. CDR3 bases: TGTGCCAGCAGCTTAGCCGAGACCTCCTACGAGCAGTACTTC.

The V and J genes are TRBV3-1 and TRBJ2-1, with D possibly called TRBD1 or TRBD2 (5 bases each). This CDR3 has 15 amino acids. Germline CDR1 and CDR2: LGHDT and YNNKEL (reference sequence). Trimming stripped 7 bases from V and 8 bases from J, with 21 bases between. The CDR3 coding sequence is TGTGCCAGCACCATACCGGGACCTTGGACCTATGAGCAGTTCTTC. Encoded protein: CASTIPGPWTYEQFF.

As for this clonotype: A read error may account for a junction end that differs from germline. The chain carries TRBV20-1 and TRBJ2-3; maybe TRBD1 (6 bases). CDR1 DFQATT and CDR2 SNEGSKA come from the germline V gene (reference sequence). The CDR3 loop spans 16 amino acids. The CDR3 protein is CGATTLGGNTENTQYF. CDR3 sequence (DNA): TGCGGTGCTACCACGCTAGGGGGAAATACCGAAAATACGCAGTATTTT.

The sample holds many counts of this clonotype. The V call is TRBV9, the J call TRBJ2-2; D unclear. CDR1 SGDLS and CDR2 YYNGEE come from the germline V gene. V lost 0 bases and J lost 7, with 4 bases in between. CDR3 length: 12 residues. CDR3 in amino acids: CASSVGVGELFF. CDR3 coding DNA: TGTGCCAGCAGCGTAGGCGTCGGGGAGCTGTTTTTT.

V usage is TRBV12-3 or TRBV12-4 and J usage is TRBJ2-1; D assignment may be TRBD1 or TRBD2 (5 bases each). The V gene lost 3 bases and the J gene lost 5 bases, with 11 bases spanning the gap. This CDR3 has 14 amino acids. The CDR3 reads CASSFGTGHNEQFF. The CDR3 region has the DNA TGTGCCAGCAGTTTTGGTACGGGACACAATGAGCAGTTCTTC.

This rearrangement joins TRBV14 to TRBJ2-1; TRBD2 matches 7 bases. The CDR3 sequence is 13 residues long. The V gene's germline CDR1 is SGHDN and CDR2 FVKESK. Trimming removed 5 bases from V and 6 bases from J; junction bases left unmatched: 4. This CDR3 is CASSASGPNEQFF. CDR3 nucleotide sequence: TGTGCCAGCAGCGCTAGCGGACCCAATGAGCAGTTCTTC.

This clonotype was observed a handful of times. V is TRBV14 and J is TRBJ2-5, with D maybe TRBD2 (5 bases). CDR1 is SGHDN and CDR2 is FVKESK in the germline V gene. V lost 5 bases, J lost 5 bases, and 15 bases lay in between. CDR3 length: 14 amino acids. CDR3 region: CASSWSGEVETQYF. The CDR3 bases are TGTGCCAGCAGCTGGAGCGGAGAGGTGGAGACCCAGTACTTC.